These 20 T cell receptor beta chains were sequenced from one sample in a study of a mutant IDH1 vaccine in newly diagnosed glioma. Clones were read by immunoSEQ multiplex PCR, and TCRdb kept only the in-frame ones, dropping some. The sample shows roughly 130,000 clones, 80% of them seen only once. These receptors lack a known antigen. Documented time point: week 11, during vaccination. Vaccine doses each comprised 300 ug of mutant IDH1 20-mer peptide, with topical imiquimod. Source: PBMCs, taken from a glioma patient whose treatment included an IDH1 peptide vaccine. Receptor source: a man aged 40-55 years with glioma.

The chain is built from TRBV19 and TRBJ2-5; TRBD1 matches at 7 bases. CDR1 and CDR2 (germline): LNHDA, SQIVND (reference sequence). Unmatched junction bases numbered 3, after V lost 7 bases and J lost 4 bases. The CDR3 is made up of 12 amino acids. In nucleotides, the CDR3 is TGTGCCAGTAAGGACAGGCTAGAGACCCAGTACTTC. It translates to CASKDRLETQYF.

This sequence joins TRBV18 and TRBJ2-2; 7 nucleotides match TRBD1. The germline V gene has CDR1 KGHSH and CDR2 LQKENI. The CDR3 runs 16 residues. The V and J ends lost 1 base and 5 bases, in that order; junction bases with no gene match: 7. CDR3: CASSPRDRVETGELFF. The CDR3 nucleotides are TGTGCCAGCTCACCACGCGACAGGGTAGAAACCGGGGAGCTGTTTTTT. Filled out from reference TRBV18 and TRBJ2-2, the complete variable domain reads NAGVMQNPRHLVRRRGQEARLRCSPMKGHSHVYWYRQLPEEGLKFMVYLQKENIIDESGMPKERFSAEFPKEGPSILRIQQVVRGDSAAYFCASSPRDRVETGELFFGEGSRLTVL.

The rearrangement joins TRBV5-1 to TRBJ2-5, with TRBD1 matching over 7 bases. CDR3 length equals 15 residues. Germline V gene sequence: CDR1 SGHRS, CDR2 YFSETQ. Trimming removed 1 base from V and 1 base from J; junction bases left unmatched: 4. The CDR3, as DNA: TGCGCCAGCAGCTTGTGGGGACAGTCCCAAGAGACCCAGTACTTC. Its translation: CASSLWGQSQETQYF.

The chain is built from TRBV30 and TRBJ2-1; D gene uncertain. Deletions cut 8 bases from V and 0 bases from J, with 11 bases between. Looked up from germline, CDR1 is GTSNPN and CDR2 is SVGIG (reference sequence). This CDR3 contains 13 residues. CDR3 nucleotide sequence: TGTGCCGTGGGCGCGAGCTCCTACAATGAGCAGTTCTTC. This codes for CAVGASSYNEQFF.

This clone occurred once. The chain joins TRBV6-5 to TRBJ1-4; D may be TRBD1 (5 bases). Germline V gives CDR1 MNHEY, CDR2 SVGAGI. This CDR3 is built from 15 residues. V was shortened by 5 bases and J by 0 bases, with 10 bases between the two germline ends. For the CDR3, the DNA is TGTGCCAGCAGTAGGGACGGTGCAACTAATGAAAAACTGTTTTTT. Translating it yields CASSRDGATNEKLFF.

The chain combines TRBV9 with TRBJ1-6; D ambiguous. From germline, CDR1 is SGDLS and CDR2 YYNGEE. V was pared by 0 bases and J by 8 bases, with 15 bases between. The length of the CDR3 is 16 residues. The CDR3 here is CASSVEELLLDSPLHF. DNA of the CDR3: TGTGCCAGCAGCGTAGAGGAGCTACTCTTGGATTCACCCCTCCACTTT.

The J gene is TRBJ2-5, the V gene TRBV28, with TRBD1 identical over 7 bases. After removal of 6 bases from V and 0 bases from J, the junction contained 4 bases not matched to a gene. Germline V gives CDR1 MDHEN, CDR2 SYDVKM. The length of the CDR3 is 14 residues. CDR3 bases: TGTGCCAGCAGGGGGACAGTGCACCAAGAGACCCAGTACTTC. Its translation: CASRGTVHQETQYF.

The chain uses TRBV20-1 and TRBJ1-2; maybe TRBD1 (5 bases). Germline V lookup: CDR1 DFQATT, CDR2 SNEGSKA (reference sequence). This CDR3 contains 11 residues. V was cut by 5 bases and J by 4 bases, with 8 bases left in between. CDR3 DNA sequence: TGCAGTGCTGAGGGACTCTATGGCTACACCTTC. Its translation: CSAEGLYGYTF.

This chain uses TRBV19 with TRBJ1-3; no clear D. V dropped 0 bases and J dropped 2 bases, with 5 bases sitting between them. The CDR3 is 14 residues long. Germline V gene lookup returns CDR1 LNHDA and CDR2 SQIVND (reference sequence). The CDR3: CASSIDGAGNTIYF. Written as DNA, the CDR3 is TGTGCCAGTAGTATAGATGGAGCTGGAAACACCATATATTTT. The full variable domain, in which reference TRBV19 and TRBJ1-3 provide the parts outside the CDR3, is DGGITQSPKYLFRKEGQNVTLSCEQNLNHDAMYWYRQDPGQGLRLIYYSQIVNDFQKGDIAEGYSVSREKKESFPLTVTSAQKNPTAFYLCASSIDGAGNTIYFGEGSWLTVV.

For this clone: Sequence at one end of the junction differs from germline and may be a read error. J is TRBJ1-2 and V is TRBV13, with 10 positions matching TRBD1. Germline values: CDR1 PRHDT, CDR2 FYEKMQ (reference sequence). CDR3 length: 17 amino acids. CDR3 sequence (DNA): TGTGCCAGCAGCTCTATCCAACGACAGGGGGCTAACTATGGCCACACCTTC. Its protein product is CASSSIQRQGANYGHTF.

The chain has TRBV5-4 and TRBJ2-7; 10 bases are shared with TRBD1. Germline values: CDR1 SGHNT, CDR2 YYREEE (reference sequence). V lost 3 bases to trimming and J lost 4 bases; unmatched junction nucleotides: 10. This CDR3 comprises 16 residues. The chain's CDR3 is CASSSGTGVNLYEQYF. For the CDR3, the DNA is TGTGCCAGCAGCTCTGGGACAGGGGTTAACTTATACGAGCAGTACTTC.

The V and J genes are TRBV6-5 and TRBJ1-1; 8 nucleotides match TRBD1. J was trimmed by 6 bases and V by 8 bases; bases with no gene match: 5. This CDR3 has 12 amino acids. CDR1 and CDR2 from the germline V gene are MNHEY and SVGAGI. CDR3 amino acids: CASRSRGPEAFF. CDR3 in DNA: TGTGCCAGCCGCTCCAGGGGGCCTGAAGCTTTCTTT.

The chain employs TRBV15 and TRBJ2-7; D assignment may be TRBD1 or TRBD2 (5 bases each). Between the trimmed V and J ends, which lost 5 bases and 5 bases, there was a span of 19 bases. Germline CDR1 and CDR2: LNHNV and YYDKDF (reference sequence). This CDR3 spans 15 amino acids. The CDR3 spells CATSLGTQRDHEQYF. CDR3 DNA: TGTGCCACCAGCCTAGGGACCCAGAGGGATCACGAGCAGTACTTC.

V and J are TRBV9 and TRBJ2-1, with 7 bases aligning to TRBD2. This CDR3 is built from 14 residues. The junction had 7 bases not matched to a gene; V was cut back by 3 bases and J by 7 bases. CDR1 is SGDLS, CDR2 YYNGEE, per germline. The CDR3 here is CASSAPGLTNEQFF. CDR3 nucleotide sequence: TGTGCCAGCAGCGCCCCGGGACTAACGAATGAGCAGTTCTTC.

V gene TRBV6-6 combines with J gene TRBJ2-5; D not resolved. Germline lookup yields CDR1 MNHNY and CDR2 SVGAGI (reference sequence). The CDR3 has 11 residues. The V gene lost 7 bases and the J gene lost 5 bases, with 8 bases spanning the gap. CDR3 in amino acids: CASTLEETQYF. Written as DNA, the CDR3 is TGTGCCAGCACTTTGGAGGAGACCCAGTACTTC.

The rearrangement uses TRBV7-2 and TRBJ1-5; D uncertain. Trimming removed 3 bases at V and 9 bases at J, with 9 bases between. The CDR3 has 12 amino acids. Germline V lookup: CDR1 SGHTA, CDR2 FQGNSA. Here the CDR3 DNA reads TGTGCCAGCAGCTTTTTTTACGGGCCCCAGCATTTT. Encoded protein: CASSFFYGPQHF.

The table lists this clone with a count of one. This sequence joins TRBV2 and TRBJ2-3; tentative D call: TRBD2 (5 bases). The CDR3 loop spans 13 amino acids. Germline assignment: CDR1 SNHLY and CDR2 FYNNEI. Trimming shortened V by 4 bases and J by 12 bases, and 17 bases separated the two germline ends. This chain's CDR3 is CASSALLGAPQYF. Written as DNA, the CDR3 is TGTGCCAGCAGTGCCTTACTAGGAGCCCCCCAGTATTTT.

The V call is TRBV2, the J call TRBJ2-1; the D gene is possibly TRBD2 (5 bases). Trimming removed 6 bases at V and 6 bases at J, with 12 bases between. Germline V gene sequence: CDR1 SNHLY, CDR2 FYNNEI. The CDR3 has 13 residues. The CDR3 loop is CASSDDEGNEQFF. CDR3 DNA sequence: TGTGCCAGCAGCGACGACGAGGGCAATGAGCAGTTCTTC.

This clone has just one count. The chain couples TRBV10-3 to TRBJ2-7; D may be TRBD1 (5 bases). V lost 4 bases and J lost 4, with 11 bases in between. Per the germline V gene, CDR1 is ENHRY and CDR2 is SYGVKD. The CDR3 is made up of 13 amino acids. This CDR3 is CAISAKTVYEQYF. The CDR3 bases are TGTGCCATCAGTGCAAAGACAGTTTACGAGCAGTACTTC.

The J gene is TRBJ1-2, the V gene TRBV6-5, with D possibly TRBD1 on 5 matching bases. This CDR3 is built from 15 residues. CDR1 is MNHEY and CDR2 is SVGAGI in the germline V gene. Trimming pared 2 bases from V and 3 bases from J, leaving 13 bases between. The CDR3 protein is CASSYGGEPDYGYTF. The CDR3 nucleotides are TGTGCCAGCAGTTACGGGGGGGAGCCTGACTATGGCTACACCTTC.